The 31 T cell receptor beta chains presented below share a single source sample, sequenced in a study of blood T cell repertoires in COVID-19. Profiled with immunoSEQ multiplex PCR; TCRdb holds only in-frame clones, not every one. The table records 250,000 to 350,000 clones, about 83% of them present only once. Sample: PBMCs or T cells enriched from blood (not recorded which). The receptor set was obtained from a woman between 35 and 50 years old who had recovered from COVID-19.

The rearrangement links TRBV7-3 to TRBJ1-1, with a tentative D call TRBD1 (5 bases). The length of the CDR3 is 15 residues. Trimming left V 5 bases short and J 0 bases short, with 13 bases between. Germline CDR1 SGHTA, CDR2 FQGTGA. DNA for the CDR3: TGTGCCAGCAGCCGAACAGGACTAATGAACACTGAAGCTTTCTTT. Translated, it gives CASSRTGLMNTEAFF.

CDR3 loop: CASSFKETQYF. The CDR3 DNA reads as TGTGCCAGCAGCTTCAAAGAGACCCAGTACTTC. The chain is built from TRBV7-2 and TRBJ2-5; D uncertain. CDR1 is SGHTA, CDR2 FQGNSA, per germline. Trimming shortened V by 3 bases and J by 3 bases, and 2 bases separated the two germline ends. This CDR3 is 11 amino acids long.

This chain uses TRBV7-2 with TRBJ2-3; possibly TRBD2 for D (5 bases). Trimming pared 5 bases from V and 3 bases from J, leaving 15 bases between. Per the germline V gene, CDR1 is SGHTA and CDR2 is FQGNSA. The CDR3 spans 15 residues. CDR3 nucleotides: TGTGCCAGCAGCACTGGTAGAGCGGATACAGATACGCAGTATTTT. This sequence encodes CASSTGRADTDTQYF.

This chain joins TRBV2 and TRBJ1-1; D might be TRBD1 (5 bases). The V gene lost 7 bases and the J gene lost 3 bases, with 12 bases spanning the gap. Germline CDR1 and CDR2: SNHLY and FYNNEI. The CDR3 covers 13 residues. The CDR3 DNA reads as TGTGCCAGCAACATTCAGGGTTACACTGAAGCTTTCTTT. Its protein product is CASNIQGYTEAFF.

A single count supports this clone. The gene calls are TRBV5-6 and TRBJ2-2; no firm D call. Germline loops: CDR1 SGHDT, CDR2 YYEEEE. CDR3 length: 16 amino acids. V was cut by 4 bases and J by 1 base, with 14 bases left in between. The chain's CDR3 is CASSLGFLRNTGELFF. The CDR3 bases are TGTGCCAGCAGCCTAGGCTTCTTGCGGAACACCGGGGAGCTGTTTTTT. Filled out from reference TRBV5-6 and TRBJ2-2, the complete variable domain reads DAGVTQSPTHLIKTRGQQVTLRCSPKSGHDTVSWYQQALGQGPQFIFQYYEEEERQRGNFPDRFSGHQFPNYSSELNVNALLLGDSALYLCASSLGFLRNTGELFFGEGSRLTVL.

The gene calls are TRBV24-1 and TRBJ2-3; 12 nucleotides line up with TRBD2. This CDR3 comprises 18 residues. Unmatched junction bases numbered 14, after V lost 4 bases and J lost 7 bases. In germline, CDR1 is KGHDR, CDR2 SFDVKD. Here the CDR3 DNA reads TGTGCCACCAGTGAGAGTGGACTAGCGGGACCCTCACTGTATACGCAGTATTTT. As protein: CATSESGLAGPSLYTQYF.

This clone was detected once. The chain employs TRBV5-5 and TRBJ2-7, with a tentative D call TRBD1 (5 bases). Germline V gives CDR1 SGHKS, CDR2 YYEKEE (reference sequence). The CDR3 is 14 amino acids. Trimming removed 3 bases from V and 3 bases from J, with 13 bases in between. The CDR3 sequence: CASSSLGPHYEQYF. The CDR3 bases are TGTGCCAGCAGCTCTCTGGGGCCCCACTACGAGCAGTACTTC.

This chain joins TRBV28 and TRBJ2-7; 9 bases fit TRBD2. CDR1 MDHEN and CDR2 SYDVKM come from the germline V gene. V gave up 6 bases and J gave up 0 bases; unmatched junction bases: 6. The CDR3 has 15 amino acids. In DNA form, the CDR3 reads TGTGCCAGCAGAGGTAGCGGGAGCGGCTCCTACGAGCAGTACTTC. Residues: CASRGSGSGSYEQYF.

The chain carries TRBV9 and TRBJ1-5, with D unclear. The germline gives CDR1 SGDLS, CDR2 YYNGEE. The CDR3 contains 16 residues. V was pared by 4 bases and J by 6 bases, with 20 bases between. CDR3 in amino acids: CASSPSGSGEGQPQHF. The DNA for the CDR3 is TGTGCCAGCAGCCCCAGCGGATCCGGAGAGGGTCAGCCCCAGCATTTT.

The CDR3 sequence: CATSEPTAANTGELFF. The CDR3 DNA reads as TGTGCCACCAGTGAACCGACAGCTGCGAACACCGGGGAGCTGTTTTTT. The chain combines TRBV24-1 with TRBJ2-2, with a weak D call TRBD1 (5 bases). CDR3 length equals 16 residues. V shed 4 bases and J shed 0 bases, with 11 bases lying between them. CDR1 is KGHDR, CDR2 SFDVKD, per germline.

The rearrangement uses TRBV3-1 (or the pseudogene TRBV3-2) and TRBJ1-1; 8 bases agree with TRBD1. Germline values: CDR1 LGHDT, CDR2 YNNKEL (reference sequence). The CDR3 consists of 14 residues. Germline trimming cut 5 bases from V and 7 bases from J; bases unmatched to any gene: 9. CDR3 nucleotides: TGTGCCAGCAGCTACTGGACAGGGTACGATGAAGCTTTCTTT. It encodes CASSYWTGYDEAFF.

The rearrangement joins TRBV29-1 to TRBJ2-7; 8 bases fit TRBD2. The CDR3 extends over 13 amino acids. V lost 0 bases to trimming and J lost 2 bases; unmatched junction nucleotides: 0. Germline-derived CDR1 and CDR2 are SQVTM and ANQGSEA. The CDR3 spells CSVEDGRAYEQYF. The CDR3 DNA reads TGCAGCGTTGAAGACGGGAGGGCCTACGAGCAGTACTTC.

This clone was observed a few times. V is TRBV7-2 and J is TRBJ1-2; no definite D call. Trimming pared 0 bases from V and 1 base from J, leaving 9 bases between. Germline V gene lookup returns CDR1 SGHTA and CDR2 FQGNSA. The CDR3 length is 15 residues. CDR3 sequence: CASSLARQINYGYTF. The CDR3 DNA reads TGTGCCAGCAGCTTAGCGCGGCAGATTAACTATGGCTACACCTTC.

The chain recombines TRBV3-1 (or the pseudogene TRBV3-2) with TRBJ2-2; D is unclear. The germline CDR1 and CDR2 sequences are LGHDT and YNNKEL (reference sequence). There are 14 residues in the CDR3. Trimming left V 4 bases short and J 1 base short, with 7 bases between. The CDR3 sequence is CASSRRLNTGELFF. In DNA, the CDR3 is TGTGCCAGCAGCCGAAGACTGAACACCGGGGAGCTGTTTTTT.

This chain uses TRBV4-2 with TRBJ1-1, with a weak D call TRBD1 (6 bases). V was trimmed by 1 base and J by 5 bases, leaving 17 bases between them. Germline assignment: CDR1 LGHNA and CDR2 YNFKEQ. The CDR3 extends over 16 amino acids. The CDR3 bases are TGTGCCAGCAGCCAAGCGGGGATGGGACATGGTACTGAAGCTTTCTTT. Protein product: CASSQAGMGHGTEAFF.

This chain uses TRBV28 with TRBJ2-7; 10 nucleotides align to TRBD1. J lost 4 bases, V lost 1 base, and 7 bases had no gene match. Germline CDR1 is MDHEN and CDR2 is SYDVKM. This CDR3 comprises 16 residues. This CDR3 reads CASSLLPRTGGYEQYF. The CDR3 DNA is TGTGCCAGCAGTTTATTACCTCGGACAGGGGGGTACGAGCAGTACTTC.

V is TRBV5-1 and J is TRBJ2-5, with 7 bases lining up with TRBD1. Germline V gene sequence: CDR1 SGHRS, CDR2 YFSETQ. The CDR3 contains 14 residues. The junction had 9 bases not matched to a gene; V was cut back by 1 base and J by 9 bases. As DNA, the CDR3 is TGCGCCAGCAGCTTGAACCAGGGGGAAGGGGCCCAGTACTTC. Translating gives CASSLNQGEGAQYF.

This clone showed up just once. The chain employs TRBV9 and TRBJ2-2; tentative D call: TRBD1 (6 bases). CDR1 and CDR2 (germline): SGDLS, YYNGEE. The length of the CDR3 is 14 residues. Trimming pared 0 bases from V and 4 bases from J, leaving 7 bases between. The chain's CDR3 is CASSVARGTGELFF. CDR3 bases: TGTGCCAGCAGCGTAGCCAGGGGCACCGGGGAGCTGTTTTTT.

This chain joins TRBV6-2 or TRBV6-3 and TRBJ2-6, with a tentative D call TRBD1 (6 bases). V was pared by 0 bases and J by 0 bases, with 18 bases between. The CDR3 covers 20 residues. Germline V gene lookup returns CDR1 MNHEY and CDR2 SVGEGT. The CDR3 nucleotides read TGTGCCAGCAGTTACTCAATGGGACACCTCTTTGGCTCTGGGGCCAACGTCCTGACTTTC. It codes for CASSYSMGHLFGSGANVLTF.

This clone was picked up one time. The chain joins TRBV6-5 to TRBJ1-2; 7 bases line up with TRBD1. CDR1 is MNHEY, CDR2 SVGAGI, per germline. CDR3 length: 15 amino acids. The trim removed 0 bases at V and 2 bases at J, leaving 3 bases unmatched. The CDR3 DNA reads TGTGCCAGCAGTTACTCGGGCAGGGGGAACTATGGCTACACCTTC. Translated, it gives CASSYSGRGNYGYTF.

The rearrangement links TRBV5-1 to TRBJ1-5, with 12 bases fitting TRBD1. Trimming took 4 bases from V and 7 from J; bases not matched to a gene: 6. Germline values: CDR1 SGHRS, CDR2 YFSETQ. The CDR3 is 15 residues long. CDR3 nucleotides: TGCGCCAGCAGCACGGGACAGGGGGCTGGACAGCCCCAGCATTTT. The encoded protein is CASSTGQGAGQPQHF.

The gene calls are TRBV12-5 and TRBJ2-5; TRBD1 matches 7 bases. V shed 3 bases, J shed 3 bases, and the junction held 10 bases outside the gene matches. Germline V gene data show CDR1 as LGHNT and CDR2 as FRNRAP. The CDR3 is 16 amino acids. In DNA form, the CDR3 reads TGTGCTAGTGGTTTACTCCACCGGGACAGTAAAGAGACCCAGTACTTC. Translation: CASGLLHRDSKETQYF. The complete variable domain, with remaining parts taken from reference TRBV12-5 and TRBJ2-5, reads DARVTQTPRHKVTEMGQEVTMRCQPILGHNTVFWYRQTMMQGLELLAYFRNRAPLDDSGMPKDRFSAEMPDATLATLKIQPSEPRDSAVYFCASGLLHRDSKETQYFGPGTRLLVL.

This CDR3 reads CASSVGQVDEKLFF. In DNA, the CDR3 is TGTGCCAGCAGCGTGGGACAGGTGGATGAAAAACTGTTTTTT. The rearrangement links TRBV5-5 to TRBJ1-4, with 8 bases that match TRBD1. The V gene's germline CDR1 is SGHKS and CDR2 YYEKEE (reference sequence). V lost 4 bases, J lost 6 bases, and 5 bases stayed unmatched. There are 14 residues in the CDR3.

The CDR3 coding sequence is TGCGCCAGCAGCCGAGCAGGGGGCACGCAGGAGACCCAGTACTTC. Translated, it gives CASSRAGGTQETQYF. The chain is built from TRBV4-1 and TRBJ2-5, with TRBD1 identical over 8 bases. This CDR3 has 15 amino acids. Germline V gives CDR1 MGHRA, CDR2 YSYEKL. V shed 4 bases and J 5 bases; nucleotides not matched to a gene: 9.

This chain uses TRBV19 with TRBJ1-2, with D hard to call. V gave up 6 bases and J gave up 4 bases, with 6 bases separating them. Germline V gene sequence: CDR1 LNHDA, CDR2 SQIVND (reference sequence). This CDR3 spans 11 amino acids. This CDR3 is CASRQLYGYTF. CDR3 nucleotides: TGTGCCAGTAGACAGCTCTATGGCTACACCTTC.

The rearrangement uses TRBV5-1 and TRBJ1-6, with D perhaps TRBD1 (6 bases). The V end lost 4 bases, the J end lost 10 bases, and 15 bases lay between the germline ends. This CDR3 comprises 14 residues. The V gene's germline CDR1 is SGHRS and CDR2 YFSETQ. As DNA, the CDR3 is TGCGCCAGCAGCCCAGGGGAGCGAAGCTCACCCCTCCACTTT. Amino acid sequence: CASSPGERSSPLHF.

As to this clone: One junction end does not reproduce the germline sequence, and a read error may be involved. The J gene is TRBJ2-1, the V gene TRBV7-2; 11 nucleotides line up with TRBD2. The CDR3 totals 16 residues. Per the germline V gene, CDR1 is SGHTA and CDR2 is FQGNSA. In DNA, the CDR3 is TGTGCCAGCAGTTTAGCCGGGACTAGCGGATACAATGAGCAGTTCTTC. It specifies CASSLAGTSGYNEQFF.

The rearrangement joins TRBV7-9 to TRBJ1-3; no reliable D call. The V end was cut by 2 bases, the J end by 7 bases, with 15 bases between. From germline, CDR1 is SEHNR and CDR2 FQNEAQ (reference sequence). The CDR3 is 15 residues long. In DNA form, the CDR3 reads TGTGCCAGCAGCTTATGGCCGGGTTTAAGGAACACCATATATTTT. This codes for CASSLWPGLRNTIYF.

This chain links TRBV30 with TRBJ2-7, with D perhaps TRBD2 (6 bases). CDR3 length: 13 residues. Germline V gene data show CDR1 as GTSNPN and CDR2 as SVGIG (reference sequence). The ends were cut back, 4 bases at V and 4 bases at J, with 14 bases in the middle. CDR3 DNA sequence: TGTGCCTGGACCCCCCCCGGGAGATACGAGCAGTACTTC. It translates to CAWTPPGRYEQYF.

This clone occurred a few times. The chain joins TRBV27 to TRBJ2-2; maybe TRBD1 (5 bases). Germline V lookup: CDR1 MNHEY, CDR2 SMNVEV (reference sequence). Trimming pared 6 bases from V and 7 bases from J, leaving 15 bases between. CDR3 size: 14 residues. The CDR3 bases are TGTGCCAGCAGGACCAGGCAGGGCGGCGGGGAGCTGTTTTTT. Translation: CASRTRQGGGELFF.

The rearrangement uses TRBV28 and TRBJ2-7; 9 nucleotides align to TRBD1. This CDR3 has 17 residues. J gave up 2 bases and V 5 bases, and 13 bases lay outside the gene matches. Germline loops: CDR1 MDHEN, CDR2 SYDVKM. The CDR3 bases are TGTGCCAGCAGTAGGGACAGGGCCCTCATACTAACCTACGAGCAGTACTTC. This codes for CASSRDRALILTYEQYF.